This entry concerns a single TCR beta chain. This receptor's antigen is unknown. No base qualities exist here, and no much larger clone lies one base off it. Receptor amplification or capture employed the immunoSEQ multiplex PCR assay. In the authors' own workflow: To diagnose cytomegalovirus status from the catalog of TCR beta chain sequences, a statistical classification framework was built. What TCRdb holds here is the immuneACCESS table cut down to in-frame rearrangements. Part of the clones is not present; checked against another copy, under half of the missing clones reflect an unresolved V gene, and the others are unexplained. Clone size and V and J calls were adopted from that table, with D and trimming inferred from the DNA. The sample data list about 56,000 clones, and 90% to 95% of these were observed just once. The ten most abundant clones make up about 1% of the sample. The data belong to a study of cytomegalovirus exposure and HLA in healthy donors (dated by TCRdb to the late 2010s). Background for the entire study: A later analysis indicated that the roughly 120 validation repertoires were generated on the platform also employed for the approximately 670 repertoires of the first cohort. The study was designed to test whether signatures of past pathogen exposure could be identified by cataloging public T cell receptors. Besides the first cohort of 500 to 700 subjects, a separate validation cohort made up of 120 or so different subjects was used. To predict cytomegalovirus infection status, the study brought together high-throughput TCR immunosequencing, statistical association of individual TCRs with disease status, and machine learning. General conclusions and limits of the study: In vitro tests confirmed that a few of the cytomegalovirus-associated TCR beta chains recognize cytomegalovirus antigens. A later analysis found that TCRs clustered in the first cohort also tended to co-occur in the 130 or so validation repertoires, with approximately 95% of cluster scores above 0. The validation cohort had no HLA typing available for a later analysis, so co-occurrence within that cohort was assessed over all 110 or so repertoires. The authors suggested that the approach could potentially be extended to other disease states and immunological phenotypes. Cytomegalovirus status was reported to be diagnosed by the classifier with high specificity and sensitivity in both the original and validation cohorts. Most TCR sequences were seen in very few donors, while some public TCRs were found in many individuals. A total of fewer than 200 TCR beta chains were listed by the study as associated with cytomegalovirus.

Taken from cysteine to phenylalanine, the CDR3 has 14 residues. Just CDR3 DNA is preserved here, 42 bases in frame from base 1. V is cut back by 7 bases and J by 3 bases, with 4 bases in the junction unmatched. The germline V gene yields SNHLY for CDR1 and FYNNEI for CDR2. Separate from the approximately 700-subject first cohort, the validation cohort of 90 to 150 subjects was the group to which the donors belonged. The V and J segments used are TRBV2 and TRBJ2-4, with 9 bases matching TRBD1. The sequenced material came from PBMCs. The receptor's source is a man in his late teens or twenties in good health and CMV-seronegative. DNA sequence: TGTGCCAGCAACAGGGGGCAGGACAAAAACATTCAGTACTTC. This gives the protein CASNRGQDKNIQYF.